This record looks at one T cell receptor beta chain sequence and its context. This clonotype was seen more than once but under ten times. What antigen it recognizes has not been identified. No base qualities exist here, and no much larger clone lies one base off it. The data were obtained in a study of human T cells and chemical hapten exposure (dated by TCRdb to the early 2020s). At the level of the whole study: For sensitization, 2% DPC in acetone was applied to a roughly 2 cm by roughly 2 cm area of upper inner arm skin. Blood was sampled from patients pre-sensitization (week 0) and at 2, 6 and about 24 weeks after DPC sensitization. The study tracked peripheral blood TCR repertoire changes in vivo during primary and secondary sensitization to the hapten diphenylcyclopropenone (DPC) in alopecia patients. Throughout the study period of 20 to 30 weeks, patients also received therapeutic DPC doses to the scalp every week. Patch tests used Finn chambers with 0.01% DPC on the upper back, scored after 6 days by International Contact Dermatitis Research Group standards. Blood for TCR sequencing was provided by twenty-nine alopecia patients at one to four time points (pre-sensitization, 2, 6 and 24 weeks). The mostly female patient cohort included alopecia areata with under or over 50% scalp involvement, alopecia totalis and alopecia universalis. The libraries were sequenced as a pool, and the TCR yield per sample differed mostly because of small variations in library volumes within the pool.

In the paper's terms, the time point label means: patch test 2, 6 weeks after DPC sensitization. The treatment or condition label, as the study defines it: therapeutic diphenylcyclopropenone sensitization with weekly scalp DPC. Blood at each patch-test visit was drawn before the patch test was applied. Patients were considered eligible if aged 18 to 70, diagnosed with alopecia and deemed suitable for DPC therapy, and patients were excluded if pregnant. Total RNA was isolated from unfractionated whole blood collected in Tempus Blood RNA tubes. The research as a whole found: Repeated subsampling changed both the strength of the expansion versus patch-test correlation and the threshold at which that correlation became significant. Alopecia, a presumed autoimmune disease, was present in all patients, so the immune response of the patients might differ from that of healthy individuals. Patch test score correlated positively with the number of PT1 expanded TCRs, reaching significance at thresholds 8, 16 and 32 but not at 4. Compared with pre-sensitization or healthy control sets, expanded TCRs formed significantly more large CDR3 similarity clusters, which is consistent with antigen-driven responses. DPC sensitization did not change how many TCRs were above 1 in 1000 frequency, and no evidence was found of alterations in global repertoire structure.

Receptors were amplified or captured by RACE. The sample was run on a NextSeq 500. Library preparation attached unique molecular identifiers to individual cDNA molecules for quantitative, reproducible TCR counting. Each blood RNA sample was used to sequence both TCR alpha and TCR beta chains. Processing in the source paper ran as follows. The median number of TCRs per sample was roughly 98,000, ranging from roughly 23,224 to 700,000. V, J and CDR3 annotation of the TCR reads was carried out using the Decombinator software suite. Every sample was subsampled to the same number of TCRs (28,000) for the PS versus PT1 abundance plots. TCRs were defined as expanded if absent before sensitization and observed at least eight times at the 2-week time point. In TCRdb, the public reads were trimmed at Q25 with fastp and aligned with MiXCR, with productive beta chains retained. Each entry merges the rows of one CDR3 protein and shows their most common DNA and genes. The V and J calls and clone size come from TCRdb's table, not from the authors' own analysis. This sample comprises 80,000 to 100,000 distinct CDR3 sequences, 8% to 13% of them detected only once. Approximately 4.7% of the sample rests with the top ten.

Sequencing used whole blood, obtained in connection with sensitization to the hapten diphenylcyclopropenone (DPC). This clonotype was sampled from a woman between 50 and 59 years old with alopecia areata. Some clones in this sample may be carry-over from other donors' samples.

The CDR3 protein sequence reads: CASSLQSSYNEQFF. The nucleotides are TGTGCCAGCAGTTTACAAAGCTCCTACAATGAGCAGTTCTTC. The V and J genes are TRBV6-5 and TRBJ2-1, with no confidently assigned D gene. V was cut back by 4 bases and J by 0 bases, leaving a gap of 7 bases between them. Via the germline V gene, CDR1 is MNHEY and CDR2 SVGAGI. The CDR3 numbers 14 residues from cysteine through phenylalanine. Of all the DNA, just the CDR3 is kept, 42 bases in frame from base 1.